This T cell receptor beta chain was recorded in a study of blood T cell repertoires in COVID-19. Study context: The samples span acute and convalescent COVID-19 from the United States, Italy and Spain. T cells, B-cell-depleted T cells, or PBMCs supplied cDNA or gDNA.

The germline V gene has CDR1 DFQATT and CDR2 SNEGSKA (reference sequence). V lost 3 bases and J lost 4, with 7 bases in between. The CDR3 is 11 amino acids. Authors' methods: Researchers report that nucleated cell counts were estimated from reference gene primer amplification. The data were produced by immunoSEQ multiplex PCR, yet TCRdb's version contains in-frame clones alone and is incomplete. Clone size and V and J calls were adopted from that table, with D and trimming inferred from the DNA. Of 300,000 or so clones listed, about 89% are singletons. The rearrangement joins TRBV20-1 to TRBJ2-7; unclear D gene. Material: peripheral blood. The clonotype was recovered from a woman aged 50 to 60 who had recovered from COVID-19. The CDR3 reads CSASQKYEQYF. Written as DNA, the CDR3 is TGCAGTGCTAGTCAGAAATACGAGCAGTACTTC.